One and the same sample provided the 9 T cell receptor beta chains below, sequenced in a study of response to subunit inactivated influenza vaccine. TCRdb re-analysed the RT-PCR reads in MiXCR, keeping a single row per CDR3 protein. This table holds around 540,000 distinct CDR3 sequences, approximately 12% found once. The source material was PBMCs from blood, sampled on the day of vaccination. All receptors derive from a man aged 50 to 59 who received an inactivated influenza vaccine.

This clonotype was detected a few times. This sequence joins TRBV18 and TRBJ1-4; D may be TRBD1 (6 bases). Per germline, CDR1 KGHSH and CDR2 LQKENI. The CDR3 is 16 residues long. The germline V and J ends were trimmed by 3 bases and 0 bases, with 11 bases remaining between them. DNA for the CDR3: TGTGCCAGCTCACCGGGGGCCTCTGCAACTAATGAAAAACTGTTTTTT. Its protein product is CASSPGASATNEKLFF.

V gene TRBV10-3 combines with J gene TRBJ2-3, with 8 positions matching TRBD2. In germline, CDR1 is ENHRY, CDR2 SYGVKD. The CDR3 consists of 15 residues. Trimming cost V 3 bases and J 3 bases; bases outside gene matches: 5. The DNA of the CDR3 is TGTGCCATCAGTGATAGGGGCGGGAGGACAGATACGCAGTATTTT. It specifies CAISDRGGRTDTQYF.

CDR3 protein: CSAGTGPQETQYF. The DNA of the CDR3 is TGCAGTGCGGGGACTGGGCCTCAAGAGACCCAGTACTTC. The J gene is TRBJ2-5, the V gene TRBV20-1, with a weak D call TRBD2 (6 bases). V was cut by 6 bases and J by 2 bases, with 13 bases left in between. The CDR3 totals 13 residues. The germline V gene encodes CDR1 DFQATT and CDR2 SNEGSKA (reference sequence).

The rearrangement links TRBV5-6 to TRBJ2-7, with D possibly TRBD2 on 6 matching bases. The CDR3 runs to 12 residues. CDR1 is SGHDT and CDR2 is YYEEEE in the germline V gene. V lost 3 bases and J 3 bases, leaving 7 bases between the germline ends. CDR3 in amino acids: CASSWGLYEQYF. The CDR3 region has the DNA TGTGCCAGCAGCTGGGGACTCTACGAGCAGTACTTC. Based on the CDR3 plus reference TRBV5-6 and TRBJ2-7, the full variable domain is DAGVTQSPTHLIKTRGQQVTLRCSPKSGHDTVSWYQQALGQGPQFIFQYYEEEERQRGNFPDRFSGHQFPNYSSELNVNALLLGDSALYLCASSWGLYEQYFGPGTRLTVT.

The V and J genes are TRBV19 and TRBJ2-1; 8 bases match TRBD2. Germline loops: CDR1 LNHDA, CDR2 SQIVND (reference sequence). The CDR3 spans 15 residues. Trimming took 9 bases from V and 0 from J; bases not matched to a gene: 7. CDR3 bases: TGTGCCAGCGGGAGGGACTGGAGCTCCTACAATGAGCAGTTCTTC. Its protein is CASGRDWSSYNEQFF.

This clonotype was seen at least ten times. V gene TRBV5-1 combines with J gene TRBJ2-2, with 10 bases matching TRBD1. The CDR3 covers 17 residues. V dropped 4 bases and J dropped 8; count of bases not matched to a gene: 14. The V gene's germline CDR1 is SGHRS and CDR2 YFSETQ. The DNA of the CDR3 is TGCGCCAGCAGCCCGAATCCCGGGACAGGGGCGACTGGGGAGCTGTTTTTT. It encodes CASSPNPGTGATGELFF.

This clonotype has more than one count but fewer than ten. This CDR3 is CASSQDVKIGRAGGNYGYTF. CDR3 bases: TGTGCCAGCAGCCAAGATGTAAAAATCGGGAGGGCAGGGGGCAACTATGGCTACACCTTC. The chain is built from TRBV4-2 and TRBJ1-2, with 8 bases aligning to TRBD1. The junction had 17 bases not matched to a gene; V was cut back by 0 bases and J by 2 bases. The CDR3 is 20 residues long. Germline loops: CDR1 LGHNA, CDR2 YNFKEQ.

This clonotype was seen ten or more times. V and J are TRBV12-3 or TRBV12-4 and TRBJ2-1; 13 positions match TRBD2. Trimming removed 5 bases from V and 9 bases from J; junction bases left unmatched: 10. The CDR3 runs to 16 residues. CDR3 nucleotides: TGTGCCAGCAGTGATTACACTAGCGGGGGGGCCGCTGAGCAGTTCTTC. As protein: CASSDYTSGGAAEQFF.

Here the CDR3 DNA reads TGTGCCAGCACCTACAGGGTGGAGTATGGCTACACCTTC. This codes for CASTYRVEYGYTF. The chain employs TRBV28 and TRBJ1-2; weak D call: TRBD1 (6 bases). Trimming took off 7 bases at V and 5 bases at J, with 14 bases between the two ends. The CDR3 loop spans 13 amino acids. Germline V gene lookup returns CDR1 MDHEN and CDR2 SYDVKM.